These 27 T cell receptor beta chains were all obtained from the same sample, sequenced in a study of spatial heterogeneity in lung cancer. MiXCR was run by TCRdb on the 5' RACE reads, yielding one entry per CDR3 protein. The data hold roughly 15,000 distinct CDR3 sequences, with approximately 8% observed a single time. Time point in this sample: sample taken at primary tumor resection. Whole RNA, which was extracted from tumor, nontumor lung tissue or frozen PBMC, was sequenced without any cell sorting. The source material was PBMCs, sampled at surgery. The receptors originated from a female donor with early-stage non-small cell lung cancer.

This clonotype was observed at least ten times. V usage is TRBV7-9 and J usage is TRBJ2-5, with TRBD2 matching 11 bases. The V gene's germline CDR1 is SEHNR and CDR2 FQNEAQ (reference sequence). The CDR3 is 15 amino acids. The V segment lost 5 bases and the J segment 5 bases; nucleotides outside the gene matches: 7. The CDR3: CASSPLAGGAETQYF. Written as DNA, the CDR3 is TGTGCCAGCAGCCCTCTAGCGGGGGGTGCTGAGACCCAGTACTTC.

The sample holds many counts of this clonotype. J is TRBJ2-7 and V is TRBV30; D may be TRBD1 (6 bases). CDR1 and CDR2 from the germline V gene are GTSNPN and SVGIG (reference sequence). CDR3 length equals 15 residues. The V end was cut by 4 bases, the J end by 6 bases, with 22 bases between. Here the CDR3 reads CAWNGQLGQNGEQYF. The CDR3 coding sequence is TGTGCCTGGAACGGACAGCTGGGTCAAAATGGCGAGCAGTACTTC.

The chain uses TRBV6-6 and TRBJ2-7; D might be TRBD2 (6 bases). The V end lost 5 bases, the J end lost 2 bases, and 19 bases lay between the germline ends. In germline, CDR1 is MNHNY, CDR2 SVGAGI (reference sequence). The CDR3 covers 16 residues. CDR3 protein: CASSATGGVPPYEQYF. The CDR3, as DNA: TGTGCCAGCAGTGCCACCGGGGGAGTACCCCCCTACGAGCAGTACTTC.

This clonotype was recorded at least ten times. This chain joins TRBV6-6 and TRBJ1-5; 8 bases fit TRBD1. The CDR3 has 17 amino acids. V lost 2 bases and J lost 1; bases outside the gene matches: 7. In germline, CDR1 is MNHNY, CDR2 SVGAGI (reference sequence). CDR3 in DNA: TGTGCCAGCAGTTACGGACAGGGACGGGTGAGCAATCAGCCCCAGCATTTT. It is translated as CASSYGQGRVSNQPQHF.

This clonotype was seen a handful of times. This sequence joins TRBV4-2 and TRBJ2-7; TRBD1 might be the D (5 bases). CDR1 and CDR2 (germline): LGHNA, YNFKEQ. V gave up 0 bases and J gave up 0 bases, with 9 bases separating them. The CDR3 has 15 amino acids. This CDR3 reads CASSQDGDSSYEQYF. The CDR3 DNA sequence: TGTGCCAGCAGCCAAGATGGAGACAGCTCCTACGAGCAGTACTTC.

This clonotype was seen many times. The chain couples TRBV10-3 to TRBJ1-6, with a possible D match to TRBD1 (6 bases). The V end was cut by 6 bases, the J end by 9 bases, with 12 bases between. CDR1 ENHRY and CDR2 SYGVKD come from the germline V gene. The CDR3 runs to 13 residues. Here the CDR3 reads CAIRQGIASPLHF. DNA of the CDR3: TGTGCCATCAGACAGGGAATTGCTTCACCCCTCCACTTT.

This clonotype was found many times. This chain links TRBV10-3 with TRBJ2-3; D unresolved. CDR1 and CDR2 from the germline V gene are ENHRY and SYGVKD. V lost 7 bases, J lost 3 bases, and 11 bases lay in between. This CDR3 region has 13 residues. CDR3 loop: CAINEAATDTQYF. The CDR3 bases are TGTGCCATCAACGAGGCAGCGACAGATACGCAGTATTTT.

The table lists this clonotype with many counts. The V and J genes are TRBV10-2 and TRBJ1-2; 12 bases match TRBD1. Losses at the gene ends were 1 base for V and 4 bases for J; bases not matched to a gene: 7. Looked up from germline, CDR1 is WSHSY and CDR2 is SAAADI. The CDR3 sequence is 17 residues long. This chain's CDR3 is CASSEWDRGLSGYGYTF. The DNA of the CDR3 is TGCGCCAGCAGTGAGTGGGACAGGGGGCTCTCTGGCTATGGCTACACCTTC.

This chain joins TRBV7-2 and TRBJ2-1; D ambiguous. The CDR3 loop spans 14 amino acids. Germline-derived CDR1 and CDR2 are SGHTA and FQGNSA. V lost 1 base to trimming and J lost 6 bases, with 10 bases between them. CDR3 region: CASSLGAWANEQFF. CDR3 DNA: TGTGCCAGCAGCTTAGGGGCCTGGGCCAATGAGCAGTTCTTC. The full variable domain, completed using reference TRBV7-2 and TRBJ2-1, is GAGVSQSPSNKVTEKGKDVELRCDPISGHTALYWYRQSLGQGLEFLIYFQGNSAPDKSGLPSDRFSAERTGGSVSTLTIQRTQQEDSAVYLCASSLGAWANEQFFGPGTRLTVL.

In its sample, this clonotype was seen many times. As DNA, the CDR3 is TGTGCCAGCAGTTCGGGCGGGGGGCACCGGGATGAGCAGTTCTTC. Translating gives CASSSGGGHRDEQFF. This chain links TRBV12-3 or TRBV12-4 with TRBJ2-1; TRBD2 aligns across 8 bases. The V and J ends lost 4 bases and 8 bases, in that order; junction bases with no gene match: 10. This CDR3 region has 15 residues.

The J gene is TRBJ2-7, the V gene TRBV10-3, with a tentative D call TRBD2 (5 bases). The CDR3 runs to 15 residues. CDR1 and CDR2 from the germline V gene are ENHRY and SYGVKD. With 3 bases removed from V and 0 bases from J, the gap between germline ends came to 12 bases. CDR3 protein: CAISDPSGVSYEQYF. DNA for the CDR3: TGTGCCATCAGTGATCCTTCCGGGGTCTCCTACGAGCAGTACTTC.

This clonotype was seen at least ten times. The CDR3 nucleotides are TGTGCCAGCAGCTTACAGTCGGACTCCTACGAGCAGTACTTC. Its protein product is CASSLQSDSYEQYF. The chain joins TRBV7-3 to TRBJ2-7; no clear D gene. CDR3 length equals 14 residues. The germline V and J ends were trimmed by 2 bases and 0 bases, with 8 bases remaining between them. CDR1 and CDR2 from the germline V gene are SGHTA and FQGTGA.

The sample holds many counts of this clonotype. The chain links TRBV3-1 to TRBJ2-3; 8 bases are a match to TRBD1. Trimming removed 3 bases from V and 0 bases from J; junction bases left unmatched: 5. The CDR3 runs 16 residues. Germline CDR1 reads LGHDT; CDR2 reads YNNKEL (reference sequence). This CDR3 is CASSHLTGGSTDTQYF. DNA of the CDR3: TGTGCCAGCAGCCACCTAACAGGGGGGAGCACAGATACGCAGTATTTT.

The sample holds a few counts of this clonotype. The chain uses TRBV2 and TRBJ1-6; 8 positions match TRBD1. CDR3 size: 15 residues. Losses at the gene ends were 3 bases for V and 8 bases for J; bases not matched to a gene: 6. Germline lookup yields CDR1 SNHLY and CDR2 FYNNEI. The CDR3 DNA follows: TGTGCCAGCAGTGACCTCGGGACAGGTTATTCACCCCTCCACTTT. Its translation: CASSDLGTGYSPLHF.

The table lists this clonotype with many counts. The chain couples TRBV29-1 to TRBJ2-1; D not resolved. This CDR3 spans 12 amino acids. CDR1 is SQVTM and CDR2 is ANQGSEA in the germline V gene. Trimming took off 6 bases at V and 3 bases at J, with 9 bases between the two ends. CDR3 nucleotide sequence: TGCAGCGTCGCAAGAAACTACAATGAGCAGTTCTTC. As protein: CSVARNYNEQFF.

This clonotype was seen many times. The chain recombines TRBV28 with TRBJ2-7, with TRBD1 as a possible D gene (6 bases). This CDR3 is built from 14 residues. The V end lost 6 bases, the J end lost 7 bases, and 19 bases lay between the germline ends. The germline CDR1 and CDR2 sequences are MDHEN and SYDVKM. The CDR3 DNA reads as TGTGCCAGCAGCCCCCCCACAGGGCTCGTGGAGCAGTACTTC. This sequence encodes CASSPPTGLVEQYF.

This clonotype was seen at least ten times. The chain carries TRBV20-1 and TRBJ1-6; the D is unclear. CDR1 is DFQATT and CDR2 is SNEGSKA in the germline V gene (reference sequence). V lost 7 bases and J lost 5, with 15 bases in between. This CDR3 is 14 amino acids long. The CDR3 DNA reads TGCAGTGTTAGCCCTCGGAAAGATAATTCACCCCTCCACTTT. The encoded protein is CSVSPRKDNSPLHF.

This clonotype was seen repeatedly, ten times or more. At one of its ends the junction is not consistent with the germline gene, which may arise from a read error. The V and J genes are TRBV7-3 and TRBJ2-1; D unresolved. This CDR3 region has 15 residues. Germline lookup yields CDR1 SGHTA and CDR2 FQGTGA. This chain's CDR3 is CASSSWAVSYSEQFF. CDR3 bases: TGTGCCAGCAGCTCCTGGGCGGTCTCCTACAGTGAGCAGTTCTTC.

This clonotype appeared many times. The rearrangement links TRBV18 to TRBJ2-7, with D hard to call. Trimming left V 0 bases short and J 2 bases short, with 8 bases between. CDR1 and CDR2 from the germline V gene are KGHSH and LQKENI. CDR3 length: 14 amino acids. The CDR3 sequence: CASSPPANTYEQYF. DNA of the CDR3: TGTGCCAGCTCACCACCGGCAAATACCTACGAGCAGTACTTC.

This clonotype appeared many times. The chain couples TRBV28 to TRBJ2-2; 7 positions agree with TRBD2. V was pared by 7 bases and J by 5 bases, with 13 bases of the junction left unmatched. CDR1 and CDR2 from the germline V gene are MDHEN and SYDVKM. The CDR3 contains 16 residues. The CDR3: CASTRVRAGETGELFF. The CDR3 DNA is TGTGCCAGCACCCGAGTAAGGGCGGGAGAGACCGGGGAGCTGTTTTTT.

This clonotype has at least ten counts. The V and J genes are TRBV19 and TRBJ2-5; 12 bases align to TRBD2. CDR3 size: 13 residues. Germline values: CDR1 LNHDA, CDR2 SQIVND (reference sequence). After removal of 10 bases from V and 4 bases from J, the junction contained 4 bases not matched to a gene. The CDR3 nucleotides read TGTGCCACTGGACTAGCGGGAATAGAGACCCAGTACTTC. It codes for CATGLAGIETQYF.

This clonotype was observed a single time. This could be a read error, since a much larger clone is one nucleotide away. This sequence joins TRBV12-3 or TRBV12-4 and TRBJ1-5; 8 bases map to TRBD1. J lost 0 bases, V lost 3 bases, and 10 bases had no gene match. The CDR3 totals 18 residues. The CDR3 sequence is CASSFSFTGGHSNQPQHF. The CDR3 DNA reads TGTGCCAGCAGTTTCTCCTTTACAGGGGGACATAGCAATCAGCCCCAGCATTTT.

This clonotype was detected many times. The V and J genes are TRBV27 and TRBJ2-5, with D perhaps being TRBD1 or TRBD2 (5 bases each). The CDR3 has 16 amino acids. The V end lost 5 bases, the J end lost 5 bases, and 21 bases lay between the germline ends. Per germline, CDR1 MNHEY and CDR2 SMNVEV (reference sequence). The CDR3 DNA follows: TGTGCCAGCAGTCCAAAGCCCCAGGGCCGGAGGGAGACCCAGTACTTC. It yields the protein CASSPKPQGRRETQYF.

The rearrangement uses TRBV6-2 or TRBV6-3 and TRBJ2-3, with 8 positions matching TRBD2. The CDR3 has 13 residues. CDR1 is MNHEY and CDR2 is SVGEGT in the germline V gene. CDR3 region: CTGSRGGQDTQYF. The DNA of the CDR3 is TGTACCGGCTCACGCGGGGGGCAAGATACGCAGTATTTT.

This clonotype was seen at least ten times. The V call is TRBV7-2, the J call TRBJ2-1, with D possibly matching TRBD1 (6 bases). Per germline, CDR1 SGHTA and CDR2 FQGNSA. Trimming took off 5 bases at V and 0 bases at J, with 23 bases between the two ends. The CDR3 length is 19 residues. The CDR3 region has the DNA TGTGCCAGCAGCCAAACCTGGGGTCGGGTGGGGGCCTCCTACAATGAGCAGTTCTTC. It encodes CASSQTWGRVGASYNEQFF. Full variable domain (outside the CDR3, taken from reference TRBV7-2 and TRBJ2-1): GAGVSQSPSNKVTEKGKDVELRCDPISGHTALYWYRQSLGQGLEFLIYFQGNSAPDKSGLPSDRFSAERTGGSVSTLTIQRTQQEDSAVYLCASSQTWGRVGASYNEQFFGPGTRLTVL.

The rearrangement uses TRBV7-8 and TRBJ2-5; D perhaps matches TRBD2 (6 bases). Trimming pared 3 bases from V and 3 bases from J, leaving 14 bases between. CDR1 is SGHVS, CDR2 FQNEAQ, per germline. The CDR3 loop spans 15 amino acids. The chain's CDR3 is CASSLAGSFEETQYF. The CDR3 DNA reads as TGTGCCAGCAGCTTGGCGGGGTCCTTTGAAGAGACCCAGTACTTC.

This clonotype was found many times. V gene TRBV28 combines with J gene TRBJ1-1; TRBD1 is a possible D gene (5 bases). This CDR3 is 14 amino acids long. The germline CDR1 and CDR2 sequences are MDHEN and SYDVKM. The V end was cut by 3 bases, the J end by 1 base, with 9 bases between. The CDR3 loop reads CASSFRAWNTEAFF. CDR3 DNA sequence: TGTGCCAGCAGTTTCAGGGCTTGGAACACTGAAGCTTTCTTT.